Sequencing of this T cell receptor (beta chain) was carried out in a study of T-cell memory formation after mild COVID-19 (TCRdb year 2021). In terms of the full investigation: TCR sequence clusters from the two donors were largely donor specific. In a couple of donors, T-cell clones that expanded and contracted after mild COVID-19 were followed by sequencing TCRalpha and TCRbeta repertoires longitudinally. The cohort was made up of two young adult volunteers, one female and one male, who were previously healthy. Points the paper makes about the study in general: The second-wave clones that peaked on day 37 were not confirmed to be SARS-CoV-2 specific. From day 15 to 85, contracting clones showed balanced CD4/CD8 phenotypes, whereas a second wave of clones that expanded from day 15 to 37 leaned towards CD4+. Contracting CD4+ clones were located mainly in the CM and EM memory subsets, whereas CD8+ clones were found to be enriched in EMRA. Some responding clones were detected in pre-infection memory, which suggested that pre-existing cross-reactive memory T cells had joined the SARS-CoV-2 response. Only a couple of mild cases were covered by the study, and larger cohorts that include severe cases with pre-infection samples were considered necessary.

Sequencing relied on an Illumina NovaSeq 6000. cDNA libraries for TCRalpha and TCRbeta were prepared by 5'RACE using constant-segment primers, with sample barcodes and unique molecular identifiers added. Trizol reagent was used to extract RNA from every sample. Library amplification was performed in two PCR steps, and a second sample barcode and Illumina TruSeq adapters were introduced in the second step. The libraries were sequenced on an Illumina NovaSeq using 2 x 150 bp paired-end reads. In the paper's pipeline: Reads were demultiplexed and collapsed into UMI-guided consensus sequences with migec v1.2.7. Using mixcr v2.1.11, UMI consensuses were aligned to TRA and TRB V and J templates and then assembled into clonotypes. Clonotypes were classified as expanded or contracted when called significant by both edgeR and NoisET, with noise models trained on biological replicates. For edgeR calls, a false discovery rate-adjusted p below 0.01 and a log2 fold-change threshold of 1 were applied. PCA with hierarchical clustering of max-normalized trajectories of the 1000 most abundant clonotypes was used as exploratory dynamics analysis. The CD4 or CD8 phenotype of responding clones was assigned using the separately sequenced CD4+ and CD8+ repertoires. Clones were called with MiXCR by TCRdb after fastp trimmed the public reads at Q25, and only in-frame beta chains were retained. For every CDR3 protein sequence, its rows merge into one entry that carries the most common genes and DNA. The V and J calls here are based on TCRdb, not the publication. Present in this sample are around 410,000 distinct CDR3 sequences, 20% to 30% of which were seen just once. Over 10% of the sample goes to the ten largest clones.

Regarding this clonotype: This receptor's antigen is unknown. Nothing much larger sits one base from this clone, and base qualities are not available.

Ficoll-Paque density gradient centrifugation was the method used to isolate PBMCs. V lost 0 bases and J lost 10 bases; the stretch between them is 14 bases long. CDR1 and CDR2, per the germline V gene (reference sequence), are DFQATT and SNEGSKA. The CDR3 measures 13 amino acids from cysteine to phenylalanine. The kept DNA is CDR3 alone, 39 bases in frame from the first base. The sequence was obtained from an adult woman who had mild COVID-19 (a few samples of this study predate the infection). The sample titles of this study are shuffled in the database, so cell type and time point are left out; the donor was told from shared clones. The sequencing sample was made of PBMCs or a T cell subset sorted from them (not recorded which). The sequence joins TRBV20-1 to TRBJ2-3; too little of a D gene remains to name it. The DNA reads TGCAGTGCTAGAGATGTCCCAAGTAAGGCGCAGTATTTT. Translated, it reads CSARDVPSKAQYF.